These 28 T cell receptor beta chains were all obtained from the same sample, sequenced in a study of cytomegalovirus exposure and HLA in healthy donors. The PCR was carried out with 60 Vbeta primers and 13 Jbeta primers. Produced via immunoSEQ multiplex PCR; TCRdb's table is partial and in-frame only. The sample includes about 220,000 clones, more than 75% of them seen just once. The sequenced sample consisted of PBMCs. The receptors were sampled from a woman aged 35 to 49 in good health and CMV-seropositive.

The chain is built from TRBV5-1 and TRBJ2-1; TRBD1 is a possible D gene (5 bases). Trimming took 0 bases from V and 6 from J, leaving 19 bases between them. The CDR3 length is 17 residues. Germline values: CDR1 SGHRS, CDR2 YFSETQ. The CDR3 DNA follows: TGCGCCAGCAGCTTGGAAGGGGCCCCCGGAAGGGGCAATGAGCAGTTCTTC. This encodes CASSLEGAPGRGNEQFF.

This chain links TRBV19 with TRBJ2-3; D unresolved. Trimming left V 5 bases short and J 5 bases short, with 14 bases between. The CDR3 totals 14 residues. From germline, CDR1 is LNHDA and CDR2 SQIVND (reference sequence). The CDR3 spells CASSVNMGVDTQYF. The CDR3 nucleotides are TGTGCCAGTAGTGTCAACATGGGCGTAGATACGCAGTATTTT.

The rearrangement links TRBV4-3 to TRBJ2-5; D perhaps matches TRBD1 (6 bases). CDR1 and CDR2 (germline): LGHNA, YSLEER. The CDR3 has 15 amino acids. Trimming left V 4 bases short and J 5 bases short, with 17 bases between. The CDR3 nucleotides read TGCGCCAGCAGCCCCCAAACAGGGCGGCGGGAGACCCAGTACTTC. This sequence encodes CASSPQTGRRETQYF.

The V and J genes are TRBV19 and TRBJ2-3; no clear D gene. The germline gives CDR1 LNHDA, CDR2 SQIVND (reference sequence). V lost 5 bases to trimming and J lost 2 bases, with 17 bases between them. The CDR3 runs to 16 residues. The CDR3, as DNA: TGTGCCAGTAGTGGCACCTCAGGCGTCCTCACAGATACGCAGTATTTT. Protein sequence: CASSGTSGVLTDTQYF.

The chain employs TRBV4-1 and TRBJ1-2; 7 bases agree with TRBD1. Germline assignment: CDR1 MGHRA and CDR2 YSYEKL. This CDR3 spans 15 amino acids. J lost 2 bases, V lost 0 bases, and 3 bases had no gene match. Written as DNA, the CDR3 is TGCGCCAGCAGCCAAGAGAGGGGGCAAAACTATGGCTACACCTTC. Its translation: CASSQERGQNYGYTF.

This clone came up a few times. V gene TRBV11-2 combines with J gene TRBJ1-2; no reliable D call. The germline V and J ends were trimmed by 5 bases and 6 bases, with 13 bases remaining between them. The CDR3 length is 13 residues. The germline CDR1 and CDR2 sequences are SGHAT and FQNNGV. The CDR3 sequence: CASSPRHGDGYTF. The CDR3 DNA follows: TGTGCCAGCAGCCCGCGGCACGGAGATGGCTACACCTTC.

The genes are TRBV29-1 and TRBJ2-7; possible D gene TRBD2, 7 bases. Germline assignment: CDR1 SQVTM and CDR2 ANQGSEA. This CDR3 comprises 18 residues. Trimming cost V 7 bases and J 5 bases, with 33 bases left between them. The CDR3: CSGSGWGGAGGYGDEQYF. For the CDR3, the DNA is TGCAGCGGATCCGGGTGGGGGGGGGCGGGTGGTTACGGGGACGAGCAGTACTTC.

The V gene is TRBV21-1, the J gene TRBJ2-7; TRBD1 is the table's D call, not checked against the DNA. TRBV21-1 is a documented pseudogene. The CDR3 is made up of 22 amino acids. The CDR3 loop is CASSRLPCRDRLLGRSSYEQYF. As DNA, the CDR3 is TGTGCCAGCAGCCGACTGCCTTGCCGGGACAGGCTACTTGGGCGATCGTCCTACGAGCAGTACTTC.

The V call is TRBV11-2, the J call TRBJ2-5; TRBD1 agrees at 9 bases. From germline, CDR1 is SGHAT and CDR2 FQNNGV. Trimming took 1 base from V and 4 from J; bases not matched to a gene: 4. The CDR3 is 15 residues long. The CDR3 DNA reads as TGTGCCAGCAGCTTAGCCGGGACAGGGCTAGAGACCCAGTACTTC. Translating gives CASSLAGTGLETQYF.

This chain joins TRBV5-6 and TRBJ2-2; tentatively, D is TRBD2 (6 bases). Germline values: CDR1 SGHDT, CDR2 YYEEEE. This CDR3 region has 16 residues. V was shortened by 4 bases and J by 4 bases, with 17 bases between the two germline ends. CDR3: CASSEITGSVTGELFF. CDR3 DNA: TGTGCCAGCAGCGAAATTACCGGGAGTGTCACCGGGGAGCTGTTTTTT.

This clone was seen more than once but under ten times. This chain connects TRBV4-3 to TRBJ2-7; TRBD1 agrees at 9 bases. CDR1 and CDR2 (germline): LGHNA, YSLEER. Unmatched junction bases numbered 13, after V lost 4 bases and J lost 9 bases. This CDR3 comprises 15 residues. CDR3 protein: CASSPRTGVYPGQYF. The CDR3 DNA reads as TGCGCCAGCAGCCCGAGGACAGGGGTCTACCCTGGGCAGTACTTC.

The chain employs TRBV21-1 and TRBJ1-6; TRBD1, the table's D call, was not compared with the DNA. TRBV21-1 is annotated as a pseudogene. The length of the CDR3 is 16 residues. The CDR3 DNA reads TGTGCCAGCAGCAAAGATGTGGGACAGGGTCGAACACCCCTCCACTTT. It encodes CASSKDVGQGRTPLHF.

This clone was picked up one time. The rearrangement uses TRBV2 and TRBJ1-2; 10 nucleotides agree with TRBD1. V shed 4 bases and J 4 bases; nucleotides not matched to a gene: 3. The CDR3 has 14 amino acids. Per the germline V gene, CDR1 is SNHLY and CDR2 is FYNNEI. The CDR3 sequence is CASSGQGASYGYTF. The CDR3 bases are TGTGCCAGCAGTGGACAGGGGGCAAGCTATGGCTACACCTTC. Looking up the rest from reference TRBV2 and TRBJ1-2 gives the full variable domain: EPEVTQTPSHQVTQMGQEVILRCVPISNHLYFYWYRQILGQKVEFLVSFYNNEISEKSEIFDDQFSVERPDGSNFTLKIRSTKLEDSAMYFCASSGQGASYGYTFGSGTRLTVV.

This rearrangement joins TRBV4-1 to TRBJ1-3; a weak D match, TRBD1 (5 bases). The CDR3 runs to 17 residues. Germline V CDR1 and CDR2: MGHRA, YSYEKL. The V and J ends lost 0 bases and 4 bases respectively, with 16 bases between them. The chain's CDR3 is CASSQEGSRARGNTIYF. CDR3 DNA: TGCGCCAGCAGCCAAGAGGGTAGCAGGGCGCGCGGAAACACCATATATTTT.

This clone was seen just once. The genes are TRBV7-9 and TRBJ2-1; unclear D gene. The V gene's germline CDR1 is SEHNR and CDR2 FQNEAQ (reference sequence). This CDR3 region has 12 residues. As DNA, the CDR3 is TGTTCCACGCGGAGCTCCTACAATGAGCAGTTCTTC. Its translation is CSTRSSYNEQFF.

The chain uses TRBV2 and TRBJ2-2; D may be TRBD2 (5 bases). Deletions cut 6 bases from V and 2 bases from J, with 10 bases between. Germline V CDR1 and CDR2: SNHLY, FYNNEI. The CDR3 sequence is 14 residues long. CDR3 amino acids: CASRVDYNTGELFF. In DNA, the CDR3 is TGTGCCAGCAGGGTCGACTATAACACCGGGGAGCTGTTTTTT. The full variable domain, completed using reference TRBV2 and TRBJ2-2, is EPEVTQTPSHQVTQMGQEVILRCVPISNHLYFYWYRQILGQKVEFLVSFYNNEISEKSEIFDDQFSVERPDGSNFTLKIRSTKLEDSAMYFCASRVDYNTGELFFGEGSRLTVL.

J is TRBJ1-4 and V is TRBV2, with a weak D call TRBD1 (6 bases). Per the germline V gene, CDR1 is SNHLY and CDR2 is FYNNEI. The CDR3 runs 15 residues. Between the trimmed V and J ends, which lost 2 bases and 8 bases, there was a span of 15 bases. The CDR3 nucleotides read TGTGCCAGCAGTGAATCGGGGGGCGCAAACGAAAAACTGTTTTTT. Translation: CASSESGGANEKLFF.

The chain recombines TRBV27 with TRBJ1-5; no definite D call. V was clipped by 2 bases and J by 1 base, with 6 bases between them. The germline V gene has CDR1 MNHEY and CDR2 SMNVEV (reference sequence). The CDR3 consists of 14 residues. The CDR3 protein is CASSLKISNQPQHF. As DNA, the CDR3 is TGTGCCAGCAGTTTAAAAATAAGCAATCAGCCCCAGCATTTT.

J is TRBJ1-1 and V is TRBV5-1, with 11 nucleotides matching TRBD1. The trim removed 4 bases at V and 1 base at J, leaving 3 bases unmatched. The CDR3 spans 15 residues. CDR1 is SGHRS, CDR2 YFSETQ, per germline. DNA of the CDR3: TGCGCCAGCAGCGTAGGACAGGGGGCGAACACTGAAGCTTTCTTT. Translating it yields CASSVGQGANTEAFF.

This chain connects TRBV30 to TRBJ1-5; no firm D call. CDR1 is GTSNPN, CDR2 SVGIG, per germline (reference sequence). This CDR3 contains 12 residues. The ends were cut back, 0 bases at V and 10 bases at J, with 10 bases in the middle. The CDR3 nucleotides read TGTGCCTGGAGTGTAAACGGTCCTCCCCAGCATTTT. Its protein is CAWSVNGPPQHF. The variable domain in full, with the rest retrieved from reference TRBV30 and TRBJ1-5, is SQTIHQWPATLVQPVGSPLSLECTVEGTSNPNLYWYRQAAGRGLQLLFYSVGIGQISSEVPQNLSASRPQDRQFILSSKKLLLSDSGFYLCAWSVNGPPQHFGDGTRLSIL.

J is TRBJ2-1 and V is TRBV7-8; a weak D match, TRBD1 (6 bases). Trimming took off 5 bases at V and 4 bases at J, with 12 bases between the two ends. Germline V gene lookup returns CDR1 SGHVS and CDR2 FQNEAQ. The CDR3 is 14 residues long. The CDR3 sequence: CASSPSTGYNEQFF. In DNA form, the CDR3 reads TGTGCCAGCAGCCCATCGACAGGTTACAATGAGCAGTTCTTC.

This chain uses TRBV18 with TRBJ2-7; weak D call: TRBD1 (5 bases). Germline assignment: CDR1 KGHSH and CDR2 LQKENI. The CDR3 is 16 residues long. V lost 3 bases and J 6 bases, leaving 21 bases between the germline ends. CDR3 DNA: TGTGCCAGCTCACCCCTGAAGGCACTCGCAGGGATCGAGCAGTACTTC. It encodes CASSPLKALAGIEQYF. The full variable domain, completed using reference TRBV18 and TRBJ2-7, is NAGVMQNPRHLVRRRGQEARLRCSPMKGHSHVYWYRQLPEEGLKFMVYLQKENIIDESGMPKERFSAEFPKEGPSILRIQQVVRGDSAAYFCASSPLKALAGIEQYFGPGTRLTVT.

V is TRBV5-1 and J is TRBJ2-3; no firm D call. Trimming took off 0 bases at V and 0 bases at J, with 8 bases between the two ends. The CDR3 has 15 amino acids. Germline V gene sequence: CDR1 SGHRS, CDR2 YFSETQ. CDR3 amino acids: CASSLDGTSTDTQYF. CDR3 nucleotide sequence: TGCGCCAGCAGCTTGGACGGTACTAGCACAGATACGCAGTATTTT.

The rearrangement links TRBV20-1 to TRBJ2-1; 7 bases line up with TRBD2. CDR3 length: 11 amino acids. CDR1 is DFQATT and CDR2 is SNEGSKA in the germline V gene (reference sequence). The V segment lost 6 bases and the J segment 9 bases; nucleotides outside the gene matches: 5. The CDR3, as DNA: TGCAGTGCCAGGACTAGTACTGAGCAGTTCTTC. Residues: CSARTSTEQFF.

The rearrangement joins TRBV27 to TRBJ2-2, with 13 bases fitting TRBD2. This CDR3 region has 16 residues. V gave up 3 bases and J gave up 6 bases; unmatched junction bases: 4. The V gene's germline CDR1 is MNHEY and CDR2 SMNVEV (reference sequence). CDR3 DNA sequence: TGTGCCAGCAGTTTCGGACTAGCGGGGGACCCCGGGGAGCTGTTTTTT. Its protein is CASSFGLAGDPGELFF.

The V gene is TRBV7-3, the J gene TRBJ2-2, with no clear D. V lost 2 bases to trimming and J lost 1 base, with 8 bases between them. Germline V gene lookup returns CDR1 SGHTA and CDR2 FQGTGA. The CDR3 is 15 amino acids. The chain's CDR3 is CASSLQRVNTGELFF. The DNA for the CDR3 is TGTGCCAGCAGCTTACAACGGGTGAACACCGGGGAGCTGTTTTTT.

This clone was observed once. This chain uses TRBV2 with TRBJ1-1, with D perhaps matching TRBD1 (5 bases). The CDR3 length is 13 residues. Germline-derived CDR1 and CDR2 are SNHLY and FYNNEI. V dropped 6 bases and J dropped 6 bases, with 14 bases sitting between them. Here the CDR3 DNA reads TGTGCCAGCAGGTTCAGGGATCGGGCTGAAGCTTTCTTT. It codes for CASRFRDRAEAFF.

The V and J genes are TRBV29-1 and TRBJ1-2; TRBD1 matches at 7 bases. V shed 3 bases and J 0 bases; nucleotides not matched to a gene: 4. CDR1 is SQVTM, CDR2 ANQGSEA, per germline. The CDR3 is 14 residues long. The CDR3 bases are TGCAGCGTTGAGACAGGGACCGCTAACTATGGCTACACCTTC. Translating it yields CSVETGTANYGYTF. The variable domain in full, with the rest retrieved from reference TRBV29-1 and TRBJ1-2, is SAVISQKPSRDICQRGTSLTIQCQVDSQVTMMFWYRQQPGQSLTLIATANQGSEATYESGFVIDKFPISRPNLTFSTLTVSNMSPEDSSIYLCSVETGTANYGYTFGSGTRLTVV.